This TCR beta chain stems from a study of T cells after yellow fever vaccination. CDR3 length: 16 amino acids. Germline CDR1 SSHAT, CDR2 FNYEAQ (reference sequence). V shed 2 bases and J 7 bases; nucleotides not matched to a gene: 8. This clonotype showed up just a few times. The antigen is not known. Findings of the study overall: The booster response re-showed most primary clones: approximately 95% CD4, roughly 91% CD8. Only a small proportion of the clonotypes turned up in both the CD4 and the CD8 compartments, likely arising from convergent recombination.

5'RACE template switching added a universal primer site and UMIs to TCR cDNA. TCRdb reprocessed the 5' RACE reads via MiXCR and lists one record per CDR3 protein. The top ten clones hold 2.5% to 4% of a sample with hundreds of thousands of distinct CDR3 sequences, roughly 5.2% of them seen once. The sequencing here drew on CD4+ T cells sorted from PBMCs, taken on the day of the yellow fever booster vaccination. This receptor was taken from a man aged 18 to 30 who received the YFV17D yellow fever vaccine. The chain joins TRBV7-7 to TRBJ2-1, with 10 nucleotides matching TRBD2. The CDR3 loop is CASSLSSGGAKNEQFF. CDR3 DNA sequence: TGTGCCAGCAGCTTATCAAGCGGGGGGGCCAAGAATGAGCAGTTCTTC.